Listed here are 8 T cell receptor beta chains from one sample, sequenced in a study of tumor-infiltrating lymphocytes in primary liver carcinoma. From around 530 ng of total RNA, TCR beta-specific cDNA was reverse-transcribed using a constant-region primer. Library construction for TCR beta comprised three nested multiplex PCR rounds performed with slightly modified ARM-PCR. TRBV1-TRBV30 forward primers paired with a C-beta reverse primer were used in the first two PCR rounds, which ran roughly 9 cycles each. In TCRdb, the multiplex PCR reads were re-called with MiXCR into one record per CDR3 protein. This sample has some 200,000 distinct CDR3 sequences, with approximately 65% found just once. Blood RNA was derived from unsorted whole blood, and germline DNA was extracted too. The sample comprised peripheral blood. These receptors were collected from an older woman with primary liver carcinoma and hepatitis B virus infection.

This clonotype was observed many times. J is TRBJ1-1 and V is TRBV11-3; D is perhaps TRBD1 (6 bases). CDR1 is SGHNT and CDR2 is YENEEA in the germline V gene. Trimming shortened V by 3 bases and J by 1 base, and 12 bases separated the two germline ends. The CDR3 runs 15 residues. The CDR3 sequence is CASSLLGRGNTEAFF. The CDR3 nucleotides are TGTGCCAGCAGCTTGCTCGGCAGGGGGAACACTGAAGCTTTCTTT.

This clonotype has ten or more counts. CDR3 sequence reads: CASSQERPPGPSGANVLTF. The DNA of the CDR3 is TGCGCCAGCAGCCAAGAGAGACCCCCTGGACCCTCTGGGGCCAACGTCCTGACTTTC. The V gene is TRBV4-1, the J gene TRBJ2-6; D unresolved. The germline gives CDR1 MGHRA, CDR2 YSYEKL. Trimming left V 0 bases short and J 0 bases short, with 15 bases between. The CDR3 has 19 amino acids.

As regards this clonotype: The conserved closing phenylalanine or tryptophan is absent in this CDR3, likely reflecting a read error. The chain joins TRBV11-2 to TRBJ2-2; TRBD2 might be the D (5 bases). This CDR3 contains 15 residues. The germline CDR1 and CDR2 sequences are SGHAT and FQNNGV. The germline V and J ends were trimmed by 5 bases and 4 bases, with 14 bases remaining between them. The CDR3 DNA reads as TGTGCCAGCAGCACCCGAGTAGCGAGCACCGGGGAGCTGTTTTCT. Translating gives CASSTRVASTGELFS.

To note about this clonotype: A junction boundary mismatches the germline segment, possibly from a read error. J is TRBJ2-7 and V is TRBV6-5; no firm D call. This CDR3 is built from 13 residues. The germline gives CDR1 MNHEY, CDR2 SVGAGI. The DNA for the CDR3 is TGTGCCACCAGTTACTCGAGTAGCTACGAGCAGTACTTC. This gives the protein CATSYSSSYEQYF.

The chain couples TRBV5-1 to TRBJ2-1, with 7 bases aligning to TRBD2. In germline, CDR1 is SGHRS, CDR2 YFSETQ. The CDR3 totals 15 residues. Losses at the gene ends were 4 bases for V and 7 bases for J; bases not matched to a gene: 11. The CDR3: CASSPGTNGDNEQFF. The CDR3 nucleotides read TGCGCCAGCAGCCCGGGGACTAACGGGGATAATGAGCAGTTCTTC. The full variable domain, completed using reference TRBV5-1 and TRBJ2-1, is KAGVTQTPRYLIKTRGQQVTLSCSPISGHRSVSWYQQTPGQGLQFLFEYFSETQRNKGNFPGRFSGRQFSNSRSEMNVSTLELGDSALYLCASSPGTNGDNEQFFGPGTRLTVL.

To note about this clonotype: Relative to the germline gene, one junction end is altered; a read error may explain this. This chain links TRBV12-3 or TRBV12-4 with TRBJ2-6; 12 positions agree with TRBD1. The CDR3 consists of 19 residues. Written as DNA, the CDR3 is TGTGCCGGCAGTCCCGGGACAGGGGGCGCCTTTCCTGGGGCCAACGTCCTGACTTTC. Its translation: CAGSPGTGGAFPGANVLTF.

This clonotype was recorded many times. The chain uses TRBV11-3 and TRBJ2-1; 10 positions match TRBD1. This CDR3 region has 14 residues. Germline loops: CDR1 SGHNT, CDR2 YENEEA. V was pared by 5 bases and J by 12 bases, with 10 bases of the junction left unmatched. The DNA for the CDR3 is TGTGCCAGCAGCCAGTTTGGGACAGGGGAAAGGCAGTTCTTC. Protein: CASSQFGTGERQFF.

Many counts were recorded for this clonotype. The chain employs TRBV12-3 or TRBV12-4 and TRBJ2-1, with D perhaps TRBD2 (6 bases). The V and J ends lost 6 bases and 4 bases respectively, with 19 bases between them. The CDR3 consists of 16 residues. The CDR3 DNA reads TGTGCCAGCAGGTCCATCCGGATTAGCGGATACAATGAGCAGTTCTTC. This codes for CASRSIRISGYNEQFF.